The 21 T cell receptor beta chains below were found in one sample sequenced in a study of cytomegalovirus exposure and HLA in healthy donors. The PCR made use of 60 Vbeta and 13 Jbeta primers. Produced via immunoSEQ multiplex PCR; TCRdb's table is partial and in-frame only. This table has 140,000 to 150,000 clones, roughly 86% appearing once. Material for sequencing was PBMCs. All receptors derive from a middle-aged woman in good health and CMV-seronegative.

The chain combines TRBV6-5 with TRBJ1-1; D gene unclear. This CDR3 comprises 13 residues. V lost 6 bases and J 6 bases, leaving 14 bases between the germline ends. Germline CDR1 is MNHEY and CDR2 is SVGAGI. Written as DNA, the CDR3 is TGTGCCAGCAGGCCACCGAGTTACCCTGAAGCTTTCTTT. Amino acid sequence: CASRPPSYPEAFF.

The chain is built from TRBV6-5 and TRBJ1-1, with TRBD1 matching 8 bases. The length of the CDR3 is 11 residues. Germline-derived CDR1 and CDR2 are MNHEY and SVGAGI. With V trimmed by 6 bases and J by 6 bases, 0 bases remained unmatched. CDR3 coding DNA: TGTGCCAGCAGCAGGGGGCCTGAAGCTTTCTTT. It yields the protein CASSRGPEAFF.

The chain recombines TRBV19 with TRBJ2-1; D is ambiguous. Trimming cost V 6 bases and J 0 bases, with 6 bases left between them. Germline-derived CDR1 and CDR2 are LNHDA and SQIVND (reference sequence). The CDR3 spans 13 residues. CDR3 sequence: CASSPSSYNEQFF. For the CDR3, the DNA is TGTGCCAGTAGCCCCAGCTCCTACAATGAGCAGTTCTTC.

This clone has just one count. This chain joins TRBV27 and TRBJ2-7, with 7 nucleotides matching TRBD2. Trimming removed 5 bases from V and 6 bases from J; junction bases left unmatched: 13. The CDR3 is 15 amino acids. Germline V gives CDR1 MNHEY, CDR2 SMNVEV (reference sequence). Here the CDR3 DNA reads TGTGCCAGCAGTCTTGCCGGGACTATTCTAGGCGAGCAGTACTTC. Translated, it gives CASSLAGTILGEQYF.

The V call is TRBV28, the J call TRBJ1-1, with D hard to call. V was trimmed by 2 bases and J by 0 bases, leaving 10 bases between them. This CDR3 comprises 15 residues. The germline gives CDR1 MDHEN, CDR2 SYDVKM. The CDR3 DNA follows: TGTGCCAGCAGTTTACCCGGGAGCTTGAACACTGAAGCTTTCTTT. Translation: CASSLPGSLNTEAFF.

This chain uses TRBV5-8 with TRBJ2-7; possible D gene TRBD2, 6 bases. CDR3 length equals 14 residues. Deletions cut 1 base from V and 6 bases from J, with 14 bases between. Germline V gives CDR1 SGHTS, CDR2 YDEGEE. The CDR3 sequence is CASSLSPWGVEQYF. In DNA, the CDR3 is TGTGCCAGCAGCTTGAGCCCGTGGGGGGTCGAGCAGTACTTC.

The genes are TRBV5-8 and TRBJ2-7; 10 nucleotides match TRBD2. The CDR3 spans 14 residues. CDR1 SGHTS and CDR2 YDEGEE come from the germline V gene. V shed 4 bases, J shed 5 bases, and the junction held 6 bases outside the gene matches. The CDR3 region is CASSILAGVNEQYF. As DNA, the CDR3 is TGTGCCAGCAGCATTCTAGCGGGAGTCAACGAGCAGTACTTC. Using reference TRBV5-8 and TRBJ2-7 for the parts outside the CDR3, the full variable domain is EAGVTQSPTHLIKTRGQQATLRCSPISGHTSVYWYQQALGLGLQFLLWYDEGEERNRGNFPPRFSGRQFPNYSSELNVNALELEDSALYLCASSILAGVNEQYFGPGTRLTVT.

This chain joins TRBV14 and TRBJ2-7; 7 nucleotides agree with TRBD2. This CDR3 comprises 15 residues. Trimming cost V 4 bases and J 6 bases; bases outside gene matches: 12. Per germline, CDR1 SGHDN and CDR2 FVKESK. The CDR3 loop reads CASSPGGDWASEQYF. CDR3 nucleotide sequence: TGTGCCAGCAGCCCGGGGGGAGATTGGGCCTCCGAGCAGTACTTC.

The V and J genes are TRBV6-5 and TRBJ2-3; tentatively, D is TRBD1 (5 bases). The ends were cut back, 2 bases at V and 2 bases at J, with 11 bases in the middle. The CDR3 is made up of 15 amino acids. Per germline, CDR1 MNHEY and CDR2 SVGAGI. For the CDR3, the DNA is TGTGCCAGCAGTTACATCGACAGCTACACAGATACGCAGTATTTT. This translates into CASSYIDSYTDTQYF.

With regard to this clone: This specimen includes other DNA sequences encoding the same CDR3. As DNA, the CDR3 is TGTGCCAGCAGCTTAGGGGGACTTTCTTACGAGCAGTACTTC. Its translation: CASSLGGLSYEQYF. V and J are TRBV11-3 and TRBJ2-7; D possibly corresponds to TRBD2 (6 bases). The CDR3 totals 14 residues. Germline CDR1 and CDR2: SGHNT and YENEEA. The germline V and J ends were trimmed by 1 base and 4 bases, with 11 bases remaining between them.

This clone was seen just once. In nucleotides, the CDR3 is TGTGCCAGCAGGGGGGCGTTAAACACTGAAGCTTTCTTT. Residues: CASRGALNTEAFF. The chain employs TRBV25-1 and TRBJ1-1; D perhaps matches TRBD1 (6 bases). The CDR3 contains 13 residues. V was trimmed by 6 bases and J by 2 bases, leaving 10 bases between them. Germline CDR1 and CDR2: MGHDK and SYGVNS.

Written as DNA, the CDR3 is TGTGCCAGCAGCCTTAGCGGATACACAGATACGCAGTATTTT. Its translation is CASSLSGYTDTQYF. V and J are TRBV7-9 and TRBJ2-3; a possible D gene is TRBD2 (6 bases). This CDR3 is 14 amino acids long. The germline gives CDR1 SEHNR, CDR2 FQNEAQ (reference sequence). Trimming took 5 bases from V and 2 from J, leaving 11 bases between them. Based on the CDR3 plus reference TRBV7-9 and TRBJ2-3, the full variable domain is DTGVSQNPRHKITKRGQNVTFRCDPISEHNRLYWYRQTLGQGPEFLTYFQNEAQLEKSRLLSDRFSAERPKGSFSTLEIQRTEQGDSAMYLCASSLSGYTDTQYFGPGTRLTVL.

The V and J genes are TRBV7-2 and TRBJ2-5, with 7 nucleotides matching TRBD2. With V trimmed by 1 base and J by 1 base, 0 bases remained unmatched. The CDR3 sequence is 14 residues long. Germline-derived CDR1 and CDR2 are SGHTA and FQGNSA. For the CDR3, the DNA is TGTGCCAGCAGCTTAGGGACTAGCCAAGAGACCCAGTACTTC. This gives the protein CASSLGTSQETQYF.

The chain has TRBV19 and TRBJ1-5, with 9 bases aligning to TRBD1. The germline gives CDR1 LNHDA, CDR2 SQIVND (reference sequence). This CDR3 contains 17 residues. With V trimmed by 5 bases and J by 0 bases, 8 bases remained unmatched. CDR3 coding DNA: TGTGCCAGTAGTTCCGGACAGGGGAAAAGTAGCAATCAGCCCCAGCATTTT. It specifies CASSSGQGKSSNQPQHF. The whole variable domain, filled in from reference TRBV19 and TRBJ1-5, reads DGGITQSPKYLFRKEGQNVTLSCEQNLNHDAMYWYRQDPGQGLRLIYYSQIVNDFQKGDIAEGYSVSREKKESFPLTVTSAQKNPTAFYLCASSSGQGKSSNQPQHFGDGTRLSIL.

The CDR3 DNA follows: TGTGCCAGCAGCACTGGCTGGGCGGGACCACAACCCAATGAGCAGTTCTTC. Residues: CASSTGWAGPQPNEQFF. The genes are TRBV7-9 and TRBJ2-1, with D perhaps TRBD2 (6 bases). Germline V lookup: CDR1 SEHNR, CDR2 FQNEAQ (reference sequence). The V and J ends lost 5 bases and 6 bases respectively, with 23 bases between them. This CDR3 spans 17 amino acids. Together with reference TRBV7-9 and TRBJ2-1, the CDR3 gives the full variable domain: DTGVSQNPRHKITKRGQNVTFRCDPISEHNRLYWYRQTLGQGPEFLTYFQNEAQLEKSRLLSDRFSAERPKGSFSTLEIQRTEQGDSAMYLCASSTGWAGPQPNEQFFGPGTRLTVL.

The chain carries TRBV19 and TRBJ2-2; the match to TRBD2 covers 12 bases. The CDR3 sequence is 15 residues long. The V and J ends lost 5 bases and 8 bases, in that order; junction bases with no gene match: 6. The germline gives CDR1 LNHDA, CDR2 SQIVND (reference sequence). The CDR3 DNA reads TGTGCCAGTAGTTTACTAGCGGGAGGTCTGGGGGAGCTGTTTTTT. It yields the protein CASSLLAGGLGELFF.

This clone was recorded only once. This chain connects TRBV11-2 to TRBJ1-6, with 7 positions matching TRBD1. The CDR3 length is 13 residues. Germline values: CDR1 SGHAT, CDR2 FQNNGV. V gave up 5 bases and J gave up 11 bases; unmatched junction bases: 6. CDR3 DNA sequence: TGTGCCAGCAGCCTACAGGGGACGACACCCCTCCACTTT. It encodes CASSLQGTTPLHF.

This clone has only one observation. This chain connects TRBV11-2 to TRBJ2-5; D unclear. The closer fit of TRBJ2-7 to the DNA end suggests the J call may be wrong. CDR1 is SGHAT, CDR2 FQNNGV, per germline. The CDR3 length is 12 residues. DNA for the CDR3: TGTGCCAGCAGCACAGTCTCCTACGAGCAGTACTTC. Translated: CASSTVSYEQYF.

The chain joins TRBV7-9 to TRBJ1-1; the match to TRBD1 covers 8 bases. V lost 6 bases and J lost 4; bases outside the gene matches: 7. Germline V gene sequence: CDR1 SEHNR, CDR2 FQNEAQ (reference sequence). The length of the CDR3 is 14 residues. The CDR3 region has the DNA TGTGCCAGCAGTTCCGACAGGGGAGGCACTGAAGCTTTCTTT. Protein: CASSSDRGGTEAFF.

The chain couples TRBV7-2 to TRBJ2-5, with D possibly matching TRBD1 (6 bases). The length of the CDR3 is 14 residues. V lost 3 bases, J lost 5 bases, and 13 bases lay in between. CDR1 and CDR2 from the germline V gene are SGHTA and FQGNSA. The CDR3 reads CASSFQGSGETQYF. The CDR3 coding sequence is TGTGCCAGCAGCTTCCAGGGGTCGGGGGAGACCCAGTACTTC.

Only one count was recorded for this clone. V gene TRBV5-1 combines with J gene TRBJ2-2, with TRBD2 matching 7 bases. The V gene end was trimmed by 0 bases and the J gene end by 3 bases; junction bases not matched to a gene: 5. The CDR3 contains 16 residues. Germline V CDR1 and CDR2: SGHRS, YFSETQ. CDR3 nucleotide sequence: TGCGCCAGCAGCTTGGATTCCGGGGGGTACACCGGGGAGCTGTTTTTT. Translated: CASSLDSGGYTGELFF.